The rows below give T cell receptor beta chains drawn from one sample of a study of shared clonotypes between healthy human individuals. Clones were sequenced by immunoSEQ multiplex PCR, and TCRdb holds only the in-frame ones, with some missing. This sample has about 1.5 million clones; 95% to 99% occur once, and the top ten carry roughly 0.42%. The sample comprised naive CD4+ T cells sorted from blood. The receptors here all came from a man younger than 45 in good health. Both conserved end residues are part of each CDR3. Each record gives: V gene, J gene, clone size, D gene, CDR3 protein, CDR3 DNA. The D gene is left open where the match is weak. Part of the rows lack a size; the others show once, few, many or a class for expanded clones.

TRBV25-1	TRBJ1-2	once	.	CASSNGTRNGYTF	TGTGCCAGCAGTAATGGGACACGTAATGGCTACACCTTC
TRBV5-1	TRBJ1-4	.	TRBD1	CASSPTGGNEKLFF	TGCGCCAGCAGCCCTACAGGGGGCAATGAAAAACTGTTTTTT
TRBV18	TRBJ2-7	.	.	CASSPGTSDYEQYF	TGTGCCAGCTCACCAGGGACAAGCGATTACGAGCAGTACTTC
TRBV7-9	TRBJ2-3	.	TRBD2	CASSLSHTSGITDTQYF	TGTGCCAGCAGCTTAAGTCATACTAGCGGAATCACAGATACGCAGTATTTT
TRBV7-9	TRBJ1-5	.	TRBD1	CASSNKGGHQPQHF	TGTGCCAGCAGCAACAAAGGGGGCCATCAGCCCCAGCATTTT
TRBV5-1	TRBJ2-7	.	TRBD2	CASSALAGTYEQYF	TGCGCCAGCAGCGCCCTAGCGGGCACCTACGAGCAGTACTTC
TRBV2	TRBJ2-3	.	TRBD1	CASGRQGTDTQYF	TGTGCCAGCGGCCGACAGGGGACAGATACGCAGTATTTT
TRBV9	TRBJ1-4	.	.	CASSSLSTGEKLFF	TGTGCCAGCAGCTCTCTAAGCACCGGTGAAAAACTGTTTTTT
TRBV6-6	TRBJ2-3	.	.	CASSYRAPRSDTQYF	TGTGCCAGCAGCTACAGGGCCCCGCGATCCGATACGCAGTATTTT
TRBV6-5	TRBJ2-7	.	.	CASSQGTPEQYF	TGTGCCAGCAGCCAAGGGACCCCCGAGCAGTACTTC
TRBV19	TRBJ1-5	.	.	CASSPGSSQHF	TGTGCCAGTAGTCCCGGCTCCTCCCAGCATTTT
TRBV28	TRBJ1-4	.	.	CATGTGSSPNEKLFF	TGTGCCACCGGGACGGGATCGAGCCCTAATGAAAAACTGTTTTTT
TRBV28	TRBJ1-4	.	TRBD1	CASSLDRGVGEKLFF	TGTGCCAGCAGCCTTGACAGGGGCGTCGGGGAAAAACTGTTTTTT
TRBV5-6	TRBJ2-5	.	.	CASSLRQGRLTETQYF	TGTGCCAGCAGCTTGAGGCAGGGGAGACTAACGGAGACCCAGTACTTC
TRBV10-3	TRBJ1-5	.	.	CAISALPQHF	TGTGCCATCAGTGCGCTGCCCCAGCATTTT
TRBV29-1	TRBJ1-2	.	.	CSVSDSLYGYTF	TGCAGCGTCTCGGACAGCCTCTATGGCTACACCTTC
TRBV29-1	TRBJ2-7	once	TRBD2	CSVDYGRAYEQYF	TGCAGCGTTGACTACGGGAGGGCCTACGAGCAGTACTTC
TRBV5-1	TRBJ2-2	.	.	CASKILVMGVQTGELFF	TGCGCCAGCAAGATCCTCGTCATGGGGGTTCAGACCGGGGAGCTGTTTTTT
TRBV6-1	TRBJ2-7	.	.	CASTLGSYEQYF	TGTGCCAGCACCCTCGGGAGCTACGAGCAGTACTTC
TRBV11-2	TRBJ2-1	.	.	CASSLAPVTNEQFF	TGTGCCAGCAGCTTAGCTCCTGTCACCAATGAGCAGTTCTTC
TRBV6-1	TRBJ1-2	.	.	CASRSGPGGDYDYTF	TGTGCCAGCAGATCCGGGCCTGGGGGCGATTATGACTACACCTTC
TRBV11-2	TRBJ1-1	.	TRBD1	CASIETGKAGSMNTEAFF	TGTGCCAGCATCGAGACAGGGAAGGCCGGTAGCATGAACACTGAAGCTTTCTTT
TRBV19	TRBJ2-1	.	TRBD2	CASSIRLAGGPGEQFF	TGTGCCAGTAGTATACGGCTAGCGGGAGGGCCCGGTGAGCAGTTCTTC
TRBV2	TRBJ2-2	.	TRBD2	CASSEALRGGTSGRAGELFF	TGTGCCAGCAGTGAAGCGCTTCGAGGAGGGACTAGCGGGAGGGCCGGGGAGCTGTTTTTT
TRBV5-6	TRBJ2-2	.	TRBD2	CASSSRVSGRNPNTGELFF	TGTGCCAGCAGCTCCAGGGTTAGCGGGAGGAACCCGAACACCGGGGAGCTGTTTTTT
TRBV7-8	TRBJ2-7	.	.	CASSRGPYEQYF	TGTGCCAGCAGCAGAGGACCCTACGAGCAGTACTTC
TRBV4-3	TRBJ2-5	.	.	CASSQGNSGQETQYF	TGCGCCAGCAGCCAAGGTAATAGCGGCCAAGAGACCCAGTACTTC
TRBV28	TRBJ1-1	.	.	CASSPTMTVAFF	TGTGCCAGCAGTCCCACGATGACGGTGGCTTTCTTT
TRBV30	TRBJ2-7	.	TRBD1	CAWRRDRSYEQYF	TGTGCCTGGCGCCGGGACAGGTCCTACGAGCAGTACTTC
TRBV9	TRBJ2-5	.	TRBD2	CASSVGTSGITYQETQYF	TGTGCCAGCAGCGTAGGCACTAGCGGGATAACGTACCAAGAGACCCAGTACTTC
TRBV30	TRBJ1-3	.	.	CAWAISGNTIYF	TGTGCCTGGGCGATATCTGGAAACACCATATATTTT
TRBV7-3	TRBJ2-5	.	.	CASSLTIEETQYF	TGTGCCAGCAGCTTGACTATTGAAGAGACCCAGTACTTC
TRBV5-1	TRBJ2-5	.	.	CASRVGTPGETQYF	TGCGCCAGCAGGGTCGGGACCCCCGGAGAGACCCAGTACTTC
TRBV5-1	TRBJ2-5	.	.	CASSLVNAETQYF	TGCGCCAGCAGCTTAGTAAATGCAGAGACCCAGTACTTC
TRBV5-4	TRBJ2-7	.	TRBD2	CASSIVTSGTNYEQYF	TGTGCCAGCAGCATTGTGACTAGCGGGACTAATTACGAGCAGTACTTC
TRBV5-4	TRBJ2-7	.	TRBD2	CASSSTSGRAPYEQYF	TGTGCCAGCAGCTCGACTAGCGGGAGGGCCCCCTACGAGCAGTACTTC
TRBV10-1	TRBJ2-2	.	.	CASSVGSPGGELFF	TGCGCCAGCAGTGTTGGCTCCCCGGGCGGGGAGCTGTTTTTT
TRBV29-1	TRBJ1-1	.	.	CSVQGARTRTEAFF	TGCAGCGTTCAGGGCGCTCGAACTCGGACTGAAGCTTTCTTT
TRBV6-5	TRBJ1-2	.	.	CASRLGLAGGYTF	TGTGCCAGCAGGCTGGGACTAGCAGGGGGCTACACCTTC
TRBV7-9	TRBJ1-5	.	.	CASSLAGARADNQPQHF	TGTGCCAGCAGCTTAGCGGGGGCCCGGGCCGACAATCAGCCCCAGCATTTT
TRBV12-5	TRBJ2-1	.	TRBD1	CASGLAQGVAYNEQFF	TGTGCTAGTGGTTTGGCACAGGGGGTTGCCTACAATGAGCAGTTCTTC
TRBV29-1	TRBJ1-1	.	.	CMNKGDTEAFF	TGTATGAATAAGGGAGACACTGAAGCTTTCTTT
TRBV15	TRBJ2-1	.	TRBD2	CATSRAGLAFYNEQFF	TGTGCCACCAGCAGAGCCGGACTAGCGTTTTACAATGAGCAGTTCTTC
TRBV29-1	TRBJ2-6	.	TRBD1	CSVDFRGSGANVLTF	TGCAGCGTTGATTTCAGGGGGTCTGGGGCCAACGTCCTGACTTTC
TRBV2	TRBJ1-2	.	.	CASSANGDYGYTF	TGTGCCAGCAGTGCCAACGGGGACTATGGCTACACCTTC
TRBV5-1	TRBJ2-1	.	.	CASSLGGLRHEQFF	TGCGCCAGCAGCTTGGGTGGACTAAGACATGAGCAGTTCTTC
TRBV5-6	TRBJ2-3	.	TRBD2	CARNGSGRVNTQYF	TGTGCCCGGAACGGTAGCGGGAGAGTAAATACGCAGTATTTT
TRBV11-2	TRBJ1-1	.	.	CASSLTPKTNTEAFF	TGTGCCAGCAGCTTAACACCGAAGACGAACACTGAAGCTTTCTTT
TRBV11-3	TRBJ2-3	.	TRBD2	CASSFGSGNSDTQYF	TGTGCCAGCAGCTTTGGTAGCGGGAACTCAGATACGCAGTATTTT
TRBV28	TRBJ1-5	once	.	CASSYGGTSNQPQHF	TGTGCCAGCAGTTATGGGGGAACGAGCAATCAGCCCCAGCATTTT
TRBV5-1	TRBJ2-7	.	TRBD1	CASSTGQGARNEQYF	TGCGCCAGCAGCACCGGACAGGGGGCTCGAAACGAGCAGTACTTC
TRBV18	TRBJ1-2	.	TRBD1	CASSPLAGQDNYGYTF	TGTGCCAGCTCACCTTTGGCGGGACAGGATAACTATGGCTACACCTTC
TRBV20-1	TRBJ2-3	.	.	CSAVSTDTQYF	TGCAGTGCTGTGAGCACAGATACGCAGTATTTT
TRBV28	TRBJ1-2	.	.	CASRRALNYGYTF	TGTGCCAGCAGGAGGGCCCTTAACTATGGCTACACCTTC